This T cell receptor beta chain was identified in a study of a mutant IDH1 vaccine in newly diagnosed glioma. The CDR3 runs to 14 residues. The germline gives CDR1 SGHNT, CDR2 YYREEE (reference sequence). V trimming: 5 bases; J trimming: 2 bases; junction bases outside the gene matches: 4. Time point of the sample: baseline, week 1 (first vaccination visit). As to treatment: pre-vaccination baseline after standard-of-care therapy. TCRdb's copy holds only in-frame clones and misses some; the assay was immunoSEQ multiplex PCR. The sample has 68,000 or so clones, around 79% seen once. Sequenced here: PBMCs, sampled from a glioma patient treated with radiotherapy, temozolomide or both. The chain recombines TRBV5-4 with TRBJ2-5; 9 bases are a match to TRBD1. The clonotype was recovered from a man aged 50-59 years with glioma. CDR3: CASSTGTGQETQYF. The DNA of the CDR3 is TGTGCCAGCAGTACCGGGACAGGGCAAGAGACCCAGTACTTC.